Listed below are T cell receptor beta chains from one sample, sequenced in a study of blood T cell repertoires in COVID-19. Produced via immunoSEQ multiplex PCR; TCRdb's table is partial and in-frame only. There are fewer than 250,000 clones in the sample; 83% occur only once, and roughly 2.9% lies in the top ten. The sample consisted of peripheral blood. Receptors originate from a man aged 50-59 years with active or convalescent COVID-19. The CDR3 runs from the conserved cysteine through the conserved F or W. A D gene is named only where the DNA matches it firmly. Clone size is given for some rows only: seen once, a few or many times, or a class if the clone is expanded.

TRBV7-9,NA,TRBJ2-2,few,CASSSRDTKNTGELFF,TGTGCCAGCAGCTCCCGGGACACCAAGAACACCGGGGAGCTGTTTTTT
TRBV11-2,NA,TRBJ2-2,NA,CASSLRGDFGTGELFF,TGTGCCAGCAGCTTAAGGGGCGACTTCGGGACCGGGGAGCTGTTTTTT
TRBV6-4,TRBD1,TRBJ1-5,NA,CASSDCDRDRNSNQPQHF,TGTGCCAGCAGTGACTGCGACAGGGACCGAAATAGCAATCAGCCCCAGCATTTT
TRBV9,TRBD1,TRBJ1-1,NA,CASSLGQMNTEAFF,TGTGCCAGCAGCCTGGGACAGATGAACACTGAAGCTTTCTTT
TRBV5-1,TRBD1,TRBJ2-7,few,CASSLAAGGIYEQYF,TGCGCCAGCAGCTTGGCCGCAGGGGGCATCTACGAGCAGTACTTC
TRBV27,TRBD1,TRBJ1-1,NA,CASSLSGTGNTEAFF,TGTGCCAGCAGTTTATCCGGGACAGGGAACACTGAAGCTTTCTTT
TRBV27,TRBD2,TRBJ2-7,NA,CASSLSQGLAETYEQYF,TGTGCCAGCAGTTTATCGCAGGGACTAGCGGAAACCTACGAGCAGTACTTC
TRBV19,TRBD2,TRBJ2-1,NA,CASRRTSGDYNEQFF,TGTGCCAGTAGGCGGACTAGCGGGGACTACAATGAGCAGTTCTTC
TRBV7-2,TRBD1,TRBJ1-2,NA,CASSPDGTAGGDYTF,TGTGCCAGCAGCCCCGACGGGACAGCGGGTGGGGACTACACCTTC
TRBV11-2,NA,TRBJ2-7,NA,CASRGGARNSYEQYF,TGTGCCAGCAGAGGAGGGGCCCGGAACTCCTACGAGCAGTACTTC
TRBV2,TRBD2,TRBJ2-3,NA,CASSEGGGASDTQYF,TGTGCCAGCAGTGAAGGCGGGGGGGCCTCAGATACGCAGTATTTT
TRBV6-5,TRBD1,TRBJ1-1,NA,CASSYSGTGLNTEAFF,TGTGCCAGCAGTTACTCCGGGACAGGATTGAACACTGAAGCTTTCTTT
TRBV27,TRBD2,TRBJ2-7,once,CASSPLAGGYEQYF,TGTGCCAGCAGTCCACTAGCGGGAGGCTACGAGCAGTACTTC
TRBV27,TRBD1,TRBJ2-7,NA,CASSRDSTYEQYF,TGTGCCAGCAGTCGGGACAGTACCTACGAGCAGTACTTC
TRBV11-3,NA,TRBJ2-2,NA,CASSLTSNTGELFF,TGTGCCAGCAGCTTGACTTCGAACACCGGGGAGCTGTTTTTT
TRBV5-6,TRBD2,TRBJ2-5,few,CASRDLAGVEETQYF,TGTGCCAGCAGGGATCTAGCGGGAGTGGAGGAGACCCAGTACTTC
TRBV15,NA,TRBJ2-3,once,CATSLLSPQSTDTQYF,TGTGCCACCAGCCTACTATCCCCTCAGAGCACAGATACGCAGTATTTT
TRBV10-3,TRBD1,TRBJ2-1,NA,CAISESRGQGADEQFF,TGTGCCATCAGTGAGTCGAGGGGACAGGGGGCCGATGAGCAGTTCTTC
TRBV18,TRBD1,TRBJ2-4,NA,CASSPPPGQNLAKNIQYF,TGTGCCAGCTCACCCCCCCCGGGACAGAACCTAGCCAAAAACATTCAGTACTTC
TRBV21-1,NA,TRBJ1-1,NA,CASMPGGDTEAFF,TGTGCCAGCATGCCAGGGGGCGACACTGAAGCTTTCTTT
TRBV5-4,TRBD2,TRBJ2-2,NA,CASSLAGTNTGELFF,TGTGCCAGCAGCCTAGCGGGAACGAACACCGGGGAGCTGTTTTTT
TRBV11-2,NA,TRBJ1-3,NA,CASSFGPRSGNTIYF,TGTGCCAGCAGCTTTGGGCCCCGCTCTGGAAACACCATATATTTT
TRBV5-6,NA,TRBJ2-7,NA,CASSYRQALNEQYF,TGTGCCAGCAGCTACCGACAGGCCCTAAACGAGCAGTACTTC
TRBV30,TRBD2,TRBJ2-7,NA,CAWKRGGLWEQYF,TGTGCCTGGAAGCGGGGGGGGCTGTGGGAGCAGTACTTC
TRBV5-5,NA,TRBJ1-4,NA,CASSSDSYNEKLFF,TGTGCCAGCAGCTCAGACAGTTATAATGAAAAACTGTTTTTT
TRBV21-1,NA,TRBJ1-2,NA,CASSHLGYTF,TGTGCCAGCAGCCATTTGGGCTACACCTTC
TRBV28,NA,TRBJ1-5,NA,CASSFGPGGGQPQHF,TGTGCCAGCAGTTTCGGCCCAGGAGGCGGTCAGCCCCAGCATTTT
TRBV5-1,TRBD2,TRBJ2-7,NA,CASSLGGSGSEQYF,TGCGCCAGCAGCTTAGGCGGGAGTGGTAGCGAGCAGTACTTC
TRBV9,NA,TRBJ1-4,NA,CASSATQGFNEKLFF,TGTGCCAGCAGCGCTACACAGGGCTTTAATGAAAAACTGTTTTTT
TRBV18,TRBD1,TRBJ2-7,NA,CASSPPSGTGREQYF,TGTGCCAGCTCACCACCGTCTGGGACAGGGCGCGAGCAGTACTTC
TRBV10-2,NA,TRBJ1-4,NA,CASSEWKASGEKLFF,TGCGCCAGCAGTGAGTGGAAGGCCTCAGGTGAAAAACTGTTTTTT
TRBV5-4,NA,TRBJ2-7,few,CASSLMAPGEQYF,TGTGCCAGCAGCTTGATGGCCCCAGGGGAGCAGTACTTC
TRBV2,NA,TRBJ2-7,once,CASRSFGAYEQYF,TGTGCCAGCAGATCCTTCGGGGCCTACGAGCAGTACTTC
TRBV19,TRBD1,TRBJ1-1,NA,CASSIDRDTEAFF,TGTGCCAGTAGTATTGACAGGGACACTGAAGCTTTCTTT
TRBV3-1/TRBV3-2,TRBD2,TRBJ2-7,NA,CASNQRGGHEQYF,TGTGCCAGCAATCAGCGGGGAGGCCACGAGCAGTACTTC
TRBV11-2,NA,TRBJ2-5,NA,CASSRAAETQYF,TGTGCCAGCAGCCGAGCCGCGGAGACCCAGTACTTC
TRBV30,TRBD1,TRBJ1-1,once,CAWSVKGARNTEAFF,TGTGCCTGGAGTGTAAAGGGGGCGAGGAACACTGAAGCTTTCTTT